This TCR beta chain was recorded in a study of blood T cell repertoires in COVID-19. Sequencing used immunoSEQ multiplex PCR; TCRdb keeps in-frame clones, though not all of them. This sample has more than 100,000 clones; more than 60% occur once, and the top ten carry about 2.1%. The CDR3 contains 16 residues. The V segment lost 5 bases and the J segment 2 bases; nucleotides outside the gene matches: 9. The V gene's germline CDR1 is SGHNT and CDR2 YENEEA. Sequencing used peripheral blood. The sequence was collected from a man in his 70s with acute or convalescent COVID-19. The genes are TRBV11-3 and TRBJ2-7; 10 nucleotides line up with TRBD2. This CDR3 is CASSGGLAGDPYEQYF. CDR3 bases: TGTGCCAGCAGCGGGGGGCTAGCGGGGGACCCCTACGAGCAGTACTTC.